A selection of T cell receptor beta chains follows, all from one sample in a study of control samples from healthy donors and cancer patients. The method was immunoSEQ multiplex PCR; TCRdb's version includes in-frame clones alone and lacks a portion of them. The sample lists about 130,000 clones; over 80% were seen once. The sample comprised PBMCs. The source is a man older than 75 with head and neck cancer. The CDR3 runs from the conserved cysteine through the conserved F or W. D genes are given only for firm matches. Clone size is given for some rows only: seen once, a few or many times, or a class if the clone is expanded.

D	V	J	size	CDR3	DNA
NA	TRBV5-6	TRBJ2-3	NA	CASSLALTGRLTDTQYF	TGTGCCAGCAGCTTGGCCCTAACAGGGCGTCTCACAGATACGCAGTATTTT
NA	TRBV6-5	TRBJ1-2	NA	CASSYGQGDYGYTF	TGTGCCAGCAGTTACGGGCAGGGAGACTATGGCTACACCTTC
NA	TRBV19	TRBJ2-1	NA	CASSIRGGEDNEQFF	TGTGCCAGTAGTATCCGAGGTGGGGAGGACAATGAGCAGTTCTTC
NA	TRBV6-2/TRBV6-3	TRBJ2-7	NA	CASSYVTMNEQYF	TGTGCCAGCAGTTATGTGACCATGAACGAGCAGTACTTC
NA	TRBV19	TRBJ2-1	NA	CASSISSGVDRNEQFF	TGTGCCAGTAGTATATCGAGTGGAGTAGACCGCAATGAGCAGTTCTTC
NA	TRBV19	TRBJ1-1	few	CASSINRNTEAFF	TGTGCCAGTAGTATCAATAGGAACACTGAAGCTTTCTTT
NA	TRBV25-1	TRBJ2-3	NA	CASSERGGTDTQYF	TGTGCCAGCAGTGAGCGGGGTGGCACAGATACGCAGTATTTT
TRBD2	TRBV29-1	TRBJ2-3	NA	CVAGEDTQYF	TGTGTAGCGGGAGAAGATACGCAGTATTTT
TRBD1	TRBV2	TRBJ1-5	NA	CASSGQTGRQPQHF	TGTGCCAGCAGTGGACAGACAGGGCGTCAGCCCCAGCATTTT
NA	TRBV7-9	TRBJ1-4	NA	CATHRVATNEKLFF	TGTGCCACACACAGGGTTGCAACTAATGAAAAACTGTTTTTT
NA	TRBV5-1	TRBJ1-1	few	CASSSGGVGTEAFF	TGCGCCAGCAGCTCGGGAGGGGTTGGCACTGAAGCTTTCTTT
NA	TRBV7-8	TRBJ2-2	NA	CASSSGRGPGELFF	TGTGCCAGCAGCTCTGGTCGGGGGCCCGGGGAGCTGTTTTTT
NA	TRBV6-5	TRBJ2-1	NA	CASSSPVWRVGNEQFF	TGTGCCAGCAGTTCCCCGGTGTGGCGCGTTGGGAATGAGCAGTTCTTC
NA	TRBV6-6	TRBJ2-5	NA	CASSPVSETQYF	TGTGCCAGCAGCCCCGTGTCAGAGACCCAGTACTTC
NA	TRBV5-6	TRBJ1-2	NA	CASSLVRDYGYTF	TGTGCCAGCAGCTTGGTACGGGACTATGGCTACACCTTC
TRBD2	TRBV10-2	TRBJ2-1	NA	CASSRYSLAGYNEQFF	TGCGCCAGCAGCCGATACTCACTAGCGGGGTACAATGAGCAGTTCTTC
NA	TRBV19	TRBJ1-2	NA	CASSPQAGTVNYGYTF	TGTGCCAGTAGCCCCCAAGCCGGGACGGTAAACTATGGCTACACCTTC
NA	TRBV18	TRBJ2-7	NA	CASSTDGAGQYF	TGTGCCAGCTCAACGGACGGAGCGGGGCAGTACTTC
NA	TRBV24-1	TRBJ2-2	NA	CATSVPGGELFF	TGTGCCACCAGTGTCCCCGGCGGGGAGCTGTTTTTT
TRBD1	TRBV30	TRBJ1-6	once	CAWSVRQGTLHF	TGTGCCTGGAGCGTACGACAGGGTACCCTCCACTTT
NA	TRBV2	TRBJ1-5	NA	CASRGEGQPQHF	TGTGCCAGCAGAGGAGAGGGTCAGCCCCAGCATTTT
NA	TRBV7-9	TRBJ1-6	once	CASRNEGDSPLHF	TGTGCCAGCAGGAACGAGGGGGACTCACCCCTCCACTTT
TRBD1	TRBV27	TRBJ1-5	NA	CASSNDRGLQPQHF	TGTGCCAGCAGTAATGACAGGGGGCTTCAGCCCCAGCATTTT
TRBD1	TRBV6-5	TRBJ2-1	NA	CASSPRDREQFF	TGTGCCAGCAGTCCCCGGGACAGGGAGCAGTTCTTC
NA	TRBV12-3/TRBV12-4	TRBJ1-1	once	CASSFKGDTEAFF	TGTGCCAGCAGCTTCAAAGGGGACACTGAAGCTTTCTTT
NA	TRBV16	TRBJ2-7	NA	CASSQLLWDASYEQYF	TGTGCCAGCAGCCAACTCCTCTGGGACGCTTCCTACGAGCAGTACTTC
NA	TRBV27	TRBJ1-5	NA	CASSLQVGQPQHF	TGTGCCAGCAGTTTACAGGTCGGTCAGCCCCAGCATTTT
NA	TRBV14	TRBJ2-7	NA	CASSQSARAPYEQYF	TGTGCCAGCAGCCAATCAGCAAGGGCCCCCTACGAGCAGTACTTC
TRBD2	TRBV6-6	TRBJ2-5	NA	CASRGGGATPQETQYF	TGTGCCAGCAGAGGCGGGGGGGCCACTCCACAAGAGACCCAGTACTTC
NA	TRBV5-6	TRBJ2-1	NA	CASNPWGINEQFF	TGTGCCAGCAACCCATGGGGGATTAATGAGCAGTTCTTC
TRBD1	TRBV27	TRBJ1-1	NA	CASSPSTGAGTEAFF	TGTGCCAGCAGTCCCTCGACAGGGGCAGGCACTGAAGCTTTCTTT
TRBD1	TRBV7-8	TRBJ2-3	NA	CASSFDRGDTDTQYF	TGTGCCAGCAGCTTTGACAGGGGGGACACAGATACGCAGTATTTT
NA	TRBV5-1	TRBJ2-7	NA	CASSFSRARPEQYF	TGCGCCAGCAGCTTTTCCAGGGCCCGCCCCGAGCAGTACTTC
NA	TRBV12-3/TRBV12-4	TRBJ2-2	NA	CASSFGGELFF	TGTGCCAGCAGTTTTGGCGGGGAGCTGTTTTTT
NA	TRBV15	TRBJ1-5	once	CATSQDDQPQHF	TGTGCCACCAGCCAGGACGATCAGCCCCAGCATTTT
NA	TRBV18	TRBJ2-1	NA	CASSPGAISDEQFF	TGTGCCAGCTCCCCGGGAGCGATTTCGGATGAGCAGTTCTTC
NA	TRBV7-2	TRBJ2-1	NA	CASSRLLALEQFF	TGTGCCAGCAGCCGTCTCCTGGCTCTTGAGCAGTTCTTC
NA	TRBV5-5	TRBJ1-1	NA	CASSSQGWTEAFF	TGTGCCAGCAGCTCTCAGGGGTGGACTGAAGCTTTCTTT
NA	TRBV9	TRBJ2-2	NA	CASSVATPNTGELFF	TGTGCCAGCAGCGTAGCGACCCCGAACACCGGGGAGCTGTTTTTT
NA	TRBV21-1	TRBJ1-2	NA	CASPDRVHGYTF	TGTGCCAGCCCGGACAGGGTCCATGGCTACACCTTC
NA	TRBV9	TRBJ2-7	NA	CASSVLSSGEQYF	TGTGCCAGCAGCGTCTTATCCAGCGGCGAGCAGTACTTC
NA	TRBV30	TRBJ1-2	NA	CAWRARPHNYGYTF	TGTGCCTGGAGAGCAAGGCCCCATAACTATGGCTACACCTTC
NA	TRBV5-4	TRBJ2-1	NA	CASSLRGPLNEQFF	TGTGCCAGCAGTCTTCGGGGACCATTAAATGAGCAGTTCTTC
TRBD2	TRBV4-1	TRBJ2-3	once	CASSQVKRTSGRADTQYF	TGCGCCAGCAGCCAAGTGAAACGAACTAGCGGGAGGGCAGATACGCAGTATTTT
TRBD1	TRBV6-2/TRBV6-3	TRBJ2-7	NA	CASSRTGVPYYEQYF	TGTGCCAGCAGCCGAACAGGGGTCCCCTACTACGAGCAGTACTTC
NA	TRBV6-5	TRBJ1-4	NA	CASSQDRGAEKLFF	TGTGCCAGCAGCCAGGATCGAGGGGCTGAAAAACTGTTTTTT
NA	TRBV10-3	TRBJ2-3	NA	CAIPGMVSDTQYF	TGTGCCATCCCGGGAATGGTTTCAGATACGCAGTATTTT
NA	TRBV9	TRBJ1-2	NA	CASSVGHLPSYGYTF	TGTGCCAGCAGCGTAGGGCACCTCCCCTCCTATGGCTACACCTTC
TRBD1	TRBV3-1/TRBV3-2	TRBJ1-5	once	CASRVAGQVCNQPQHF	TGTGCCAGCAGGGTTGCGGGACAGGTTTGCAATCAGCCCCAGCATTTT
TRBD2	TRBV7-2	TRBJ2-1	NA	CASSFLLSSTSGRRNEQFF	TGTGCCAGCAGCTTCCTGCTTTCGTCTACTAGCGGGAGGAGGAATGAGCAGTTCTTC
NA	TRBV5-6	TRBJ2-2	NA	CASTPNRNTGELFF	TGTGCCAGCACCCCTAACCGTAACACCGGGGAGCTGTTTTTT
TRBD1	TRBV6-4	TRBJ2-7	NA	CASSGRGQYEQYF	TGTGCCAGCAGTGGAAGGGGGCAGTACGAGCAGTACTTC
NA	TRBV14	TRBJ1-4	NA	CASSLDHFNNEKLFF	TGTGCCAGCAGCCTAGACCACTTCAATAATGAAAAACTGTTTTTT
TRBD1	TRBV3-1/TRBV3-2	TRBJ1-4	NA	CASSQDLVGTGNEKLFF	TGTGCCAGCAGCCAAGATTTAGTTGGGACAGGGAATGAAAAACTGTTTTTT
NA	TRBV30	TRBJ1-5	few	CAWNKYTQPQHF	TGTGCCTGGAACAAGTACACTCAGCCCCAGCATTTT
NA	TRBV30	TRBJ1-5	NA	CAWTKGAGHGQPQHF	TGTGCCTGGACCAAAGGGGCAGGCCACGGCCAGCCCCAGCATTTT
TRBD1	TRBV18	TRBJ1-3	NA	CASSSTGQGSGNTIYF	TGTGCCAGCTCATCAACCGGACAGGGATCAGGAAACACCATATATTTT
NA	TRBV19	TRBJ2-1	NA	CARPEEFF	TGTGCCAGACCGGAGGAGTTCTTC
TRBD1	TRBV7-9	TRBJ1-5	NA	CASSSGQGWNQPQHF	TGTGCCAGCAGCTCTGGACAGGGATGGAATCAGCCCCAGCATTTT